Listed here are 20 T cell receptor beta chains from one sample, sequenced in a study of a mutant IDH1 vaccine in newly diagnosed glioma. No cognate antigen is known for these TCRs. Measured with immunoSEQ multiplex PCR; TCRdb has only the in-frame clones, and not every one. The profile shows roughly 51,000 clones, about 81% of them singletons. Sample time point: week 23, last vaccination. Alongside topical imiquimod, each dose of vaccine comprised 300 ug of mutant IDH1 20-mer peptide. The source was PBMCs, collected from a glioma patient whose treatment included an IDH1 peptide vaccine. Every receptor here comes from a woman aged 35 to 49 with glioma. Some clones in this sample may be carry-over from other donors' samples.

The rearrangement joins TRBV4-2 to TRBJ2-7; tentatively, D is TRBD1 (6 bases). Germline CDR1 and CDR2: LGHNA and YNFKEQ. The CDR3 loop spans 14 amino acids. Trimming removed 1 base at V and 3 bases at J, with 10 bases between. CDR3 in DNA: TGTGCCAGCAGCCAAGGTGGACAGAGCTACGAGCAGTACTTC. This gives the protein CASSQGGQSYEQYF.

CDR3 coding DNA: TGCGCCAGCAGCCCGCGGACAGGGGGATCTGAAAAACTGTTTTTT. Translated: CASSPRTGGSEKLFF. This chain joins TRBV5-1 and TRBJ1-4; 10 bases are shared with TRBD1. Germline values: CDR1 SGHRS, CDR2 YFSETQ. The CDR3 covers 15 residues. Trimming removed 4 bases from V and 7 bases from J; junction bases left unmatched: 7.

V is TRBV29-1 and J is TRBJ2-2; TRBD2 might be the D (5 bases). V was pared by 5 bases and J by 5 bases, with 12 bases between. This CDR3 is 13 amino acids long. Germline-derived CDR1 and CDR2 are SQVTM and ANQGSEA. CDR3 nucleotides: TGCAGCGTTTCGGACCGAGGGACCGGGGAGCTGTTTTTT. It translates to CSVSDRGTGELFF.

The chain carries TRBV30 and TRBJ1-4, with 9 bases that match TRBD1. The germline CDR1 and CDR2 sequences are GTSNPN and SVGIG (reference sequence). CDR3 length: 16 amino acids. Trimming at V came to 0 bases and at J to 6 bases, leaving 8 bases not matched to a gene. The CDR3 reads CAWSVSRGDRDEKLFF. CDR3 nucleotide sequence: TGTGCCTGGAGTGTATCTCGGGGGGACAGGGATGAAAAACTGTTTTTT.

The V call is TRBV2, the J call TRBJ2-3; no firm D call. In germline, CDR1 is SNHLY, CDR2 FYNNEI. Between the trimmed V and J ends, which lost 9 bases and 4 bases, there was a span of 11 bases. The CDR3 is made up of 12 amino acids. CDR3 protein: CASSPSADTQYF. The CDR3 coding sequence is TGTGCCAGTTCCCCCTCGGCAGATACGCAGTATTTT.

The chain couples TRBV9 to TRBJ2-5; TRBD2 might be the D (6 bases). Germline-derived CDR1 and CDR2 are SGDLS and YYNGEE. Trimming cost V 0 bases and J 5 bases, with 11 bases left between them. The CDR3 spans 14 residues. CDR3 sequence (DNA): TGTGCCAGCAGCGTAGCGGGGGATGATGAGACCCAGTACTTC. It yields the protein CASSVAGDDETQYF.

The V and J genes are TRBV6-1 and TRBJ1-5, with D perhaps matching TRBD1 (5 bases). The V end lost 11 bases, the J end lost 1 base, and 12 bases lay between the germline ends. Per the germline V gene, CDR1 is MNHNS and CDR2 is SASEGT. The CDR3 consists of 13 residues. CDR3 sequence reads: CAGGQVSNQPQHF. The CDR3 nucleotides read TGTGCCGGTGGACAAGTAAGCAATCAGCCCCAGCATTTT.

V usage is TRBV27 and J usage is TRBJ1-1; D unclear. V lost 8 bases to trimming and J lost 5 bases, with 12 bases between them. The CDR3 spans 12 residues. CDR1 is MNHEY and CDR2 is SMNVEV in the germline V gene (reference sequence). CDR3 sequence reads: CASWYSRTEAFF. As DNA, the CDR3 is TGTGCCAGCTGGTACAGTCGAACTGAAGCTTTCTTT.

The chain links TRBV2 to TRBJ2-1, with 7 bases that match TRBD2. The germline V gene encodes CDR1 SNHLY and CDR2 FYNNEI. This CDR3 has 13 amino acids. The V segment lost 3 bases and the J segment 5 bases; nucleotides outside the gene matches: 1. CDR3 bases: TGTGCCAGCAGTGAGGGGAGGGACAATGAGCAGTTCTTC. It is translated as CASSEGRDNEQFF.

This clone was seen a single time. The chain uses TRBV2 and TRBJ2-1; TRBD2 is a possible D gene (6 bases). The CDR3 length is 15 residues. The V and J ends lost 4 bases and 0 bases respectively, with 10 bases between them. Germline lookup yields CDR1 SNHLY and CDR2 FYNNEI. The CDR3 sequence is CASSGDGSSYNEQFF. DNA for the CDR3: TGTGCCAGCAGTGGGGACGGGAGCTCCTACAATGAGCAGTTCTTC.

The chain carries TRBV19 and TRBJ1-3; D is unclear. CDR3 length equals 13 residues. The V end was cut by 8 bases, the J end by 0 bases, with 8 bases between. Germline V gene data show CDR1 as LNHDA and CDR2 as SQIVND (reference sequence). The CDR3: CASEFPSGNTIYF. CDR3 bases: TGTGCCAGTGAGTTCCCCTCTGGAAACACCATATATTTT.

V and J are TRBV25-1 and TRBJ2-6; D remains unclear. The V and J ends lost 3 bases and 2 bases respectively, with 5 bases between them. The germline CDR1 and CDR2 sequences are MGHDK and SYGVNS. This CDR3 has 14 amino acids. The CDR3 spells CASSEWAGANVLTF. The CDR3 nucleotides are TGTGCCAGCAGTGAGTGGGCTGGGGCCAACGTCCTGACTTTC.

The CDR3 protein is CASSPGTTYGYTF. DNA of the CDR3: TGTGCCAGCAGTCCTGGGACAACCTATGGCTACACCTTC. The chain carries TRBV6-6 and TRBJ1-2, with D perhaps TRBD1 (6 bases). Trimming removed 5 bases from V and 4 bases from J, with 11 bases in between. This CDR3 is built from 13 residues. Germline V gives CDR1 MNHNY, CDR2 SVGAGI (reference sequence).

The chain joins TRBV10-2 to TRBJ1-4; 7 bases are shared with TRBD1. The CDR3 totals 18 residues. Germline V gene sequence: CDR1 WSHSY, CDR2 SAAADI. V dropped 1 base and J dropped 0; count of bases not matched to a gene: 8. CDR3 in DNA: TGCGCCAGCAGTGAGTTACAGGGGACACCTGCAACTAATGAAAAACTGTTTTTT. Translating it yields CASSELQGTPATNEKLFF.

The sample holds a few counts of this clone. The rearrangement links TRBV30 to TRBJ1-1; D perhaps matches TRBD1 (6 bases). V lost 3 bases and J lost 1, with 9 bases in between. The CDR3 sequence is 13 residues long. Germline V gene lookup returns CDR1 GTSNPN and CDR2 SVGIG (reference sequence). The CDR3 reads CAWSPTGNTEAFF. The DNA for the CDR3 is TGTGCCTGGAGCCCGACAGGGAACACTGAAGCTTTCTTT.

V and J are TRBV7-9 and TRBJ2-2, with a weak D call TRBD2 (5 bases). The germline V and J ends were trimmed by 2 bases and 3 bases, with 16 bases remaining between them. This CDR3 comprises 17 residues. Germline V lookup: CDR1 SEHNR, CDR2 FQNEAQ (reference sequence). The CDR3 is CASSLSPRVFDTGELFF. CDR3 bases: TGTGCCAGCAGCTTATCCCCGAGGGTGTTCGACACCGGGGAGCTGTTTTTT. The entire variable domain, with the rest obtained from reference TRBV7-9 and TRBJ2-2, is as follows: DTGVSQNPRHKITKRGQNVTFRCDPISEHNRLYWYRQTLGQGPEFLTYFQNEAQLEKSRLLSDRFSAERPKGSFSTLEIQRTEQGDSAMYLCASSLSPRVFDTGELFFGEGSRLTVL.

The chain uses TRBV27 and TRBJ2-3; 9 nucleotides match TRBD1. This CDR3 contains 15 residues. The V segment lost 6 bases and the J segment 2 bases; nucleotides outside the gene matches: 6. Germline assignment: CDR1 MNHEY and CDR2 SMNVEV (reference sequence). The CDR3 region has the DNA TGTGCCAGCAGCCCACGGACAGGGGTCACAGATACGCAGTATTTT. Amino acid sequence: CASSPRTGVTDTQYF.

The chain couples TRBV6-1 to TRBJ1-5, with D possibly TRBD1 on 5 matching bases. V shed 9 bases and J shed 2 bases, with 14 bases lying between them. Per germline, CDR1 MNHNS and CDR2 SASEGT. The CDR3 has 14 amino acids. The CDR3 coding sequence is TGTGCCAGTCGGGGCCCTGGGGGCAATCAGCCCCAGCATTTT. It is translated as CASRGPGGNQPQHF.

The V and J genes are TRBV4-3 and TRBJ2-6, with D hard to call. The germline V gene has CDR1 LGHNA and CDR2 YSLEER. Trimming took off 4 bases at V and 0 bases at J, with 10 bases between the two ends. The CDR3 totals 16 residues. This chain's CDR3 is CASSPRGSSGANVLTF. DNA of the CDR3: TGCGCCAGCAGCCCCAGAGGAAGCTCTGGGGCCAACGTCCTGACTTTC.

V and J are TRBV7-2 and TRBJ2-7, with D hard to call. V was pared by 4 bases and J by 2 bases, with 15 bases between. CDR3 length equals 15 residues. The germline V gene has CDR1 SGHTA and CDR2 FQGNSA. The CDR3 nucleotides read TGTGCCAGCAGCTCCAGGCAGCTTGGTCCCTACGAGCAGTACTTC. This sequence encodes CASSSRQLGPYEQYF. The whole variable domain, remainder taken from reference TRBV7-2 and TRBJ2-7, is GAGVSQSPSNKVTEKGKDVELRCDPISGHTALYWYRQSLGQGLEFLIYFQGNSAPDKSGLPSDRFSAERTGGSVSTLTIQRTQQEDSAVYLCASSSRQLGPYEQYFGPGTRLTVT.